Shown below are 22 T cell receptor beta chains from a single sample sequenced in a study of blood T cell repertoires in COVID-19. Measured with immunoSEQ multiplex PCR; TCRdb has only the in-frame clones, and not every one. This repertoire shows around 63,000 clones, approximately 80% found once; its top ten account for 28%. The sequenced sample was peripheral blood. These receptor sequences come from a woman of 80 years or more with active or convalescent COVID-19.

This rearrangement joins TRBV6-5 to TRBJ2-5, with D possibly being TRBD1 (5 bases). This CDR3 has 13 amino acids. Germline V gene data show CDR1 as MNHEY and CDR2 as SVGAGI. V was cut by 5 bases and J by 5 bases, with 12 bases left in between. CDR3 residues: CASSTTGRETQYF. The DNA for the CDR3 is TGTGCCAGCAGTACCACAGGTCGGGAGACCCAGTACTTC.

The chain is built from TRBV6-5 and TRBJ1-2; 9 positions agree with TRBD1. After removal of 5 bases from V and 0 bases from J, the junction contained 1 base not matched to a gene. The CDR3 runs to 14 residues. Per germline, CDR1 MNHEY and CDR2 SVGAGI. The CDR3 DNA sequence: TGTGCCAGCAGTCGGGACAGGGCTAACTATGGCTACACCTTC. Translation: CASSRDRANYGYTF.

J is TRBJ1-1 and V is TRBV14; D is possibly TRBD1 (5 bases). This CDR3 is 11 amino acids long. CDR1 SGHDN and CDR2 FVKESK come from the germline V gene. Trimming took off 9 bases at V and 1 base at J, with 6 bases between the two ends. The CDR3: CARGQNTEAFF. The CDR3 DNA reads as TGTGCCAGAGGACAGAACACTGAAGCTTTCTTT.

This chain joins TRBV27 and TRBJ2-3; D unclear. The CDR3 is 14 residues long. Germline CDR1 is MNHEY and CDR2 is SMNVEV (reference sequence). V lost 0 bases to trimming and J lost 2 bases, with 6 bases between them. The DNA for the CDR3 is TGTGCCAGCAGTTTATCGCAGTTCACAGATACGCAGTATTTT. Translation: CASSLSQFTDTQYF.

V gene TRBV7-2 combines with J gene TRBJ1-3; TRBD1 aligns across 9 bases. The CDR3 runs 18 residues. Germline CDR1 SGHTA, CDR2 FQGNSA. The V segment lost 4 bases and the J segment 0 bases; nucleotides outside the gene matches: 10. CDR3 in amino acids: CASSYGTGSFSSGNTIYF. DNA for the CDR3: TGTGCCAGCAGCTACGGGACAGGGAGTTTTAGCTCTGGAAACACCATATATTTT.

V is TRBV6-5 and J is TRBJ1-2; 7 bases align to TRBD1. V shed 7 bases, J shed 4 bases, and the junction held 6 bases outside the gene matches. There are 13 residues in the CDR3. Germline lookup yields CDR1 MNHEY and CDR2 SVGAGI. The CDR3 loop reads CASKRQGAYGYTF. CDR3 nucleotide sequence: TGTGCCAGCAAACGACAGGGCGCCTATGGCTACACCTTC.

V is TRBV6-1 and J is TRBJ2-7; D ambiguous. This CDR3 region has 14 residues. The germline gives CDR1 MNHNS, CDR2 SASEGT. Trimming removed 2 bases from V and 6 bases from J, with 14 bases in between. Here the CDR3 reads CASSERVLLVEQYF. In DNA form, the CDR3 reads TGTGCCAGCAGTGAACGGGTTTTACTTGTCGAGCAGTACTTC.

This chain connects TRBV12-3 or TRBV12-4 to TRBJ1-1; TRBD1 is a possible D gene (6 bases). The CDR3 runs to 13 residues. Trimming shortened V by 6 bases and J by 4 bases, and 12 bases separated the two germline ends. The CDR3 protein is CASRPTGTTEAFF. CDR3 bases: TGTGCCAGCAGGCCTACAGGGACCACTGAAGCTTTCTTT.

V and J are TRBV19 and TRBJ2-1; 7 bases agree with TRBD1. The V segment lost 5 bases and the J segment 5 bases; nucleotides outside the gene matches: 9. Germline values: CDR1 LNHDA, CDR2 SQIVND (reference sequence). This CDR3 region has 15 residues. The CDR3 sequence: CASSRQGQRNNEQFF. DNA for the CDR3: TGTGCCAGTAGTCGACAGGGCCAGAGAAACAATGAGCAGTTCTTC.

J is TRBJ1-6 and V is TRBV10-3, with 7 bases matching TRBD1. Germline CDR1 ENHRY, CDR2 SYGVKD. The CDR3 covers 14 residues. Trimming cost V 2 bases and J 8 bases; bases outside gene matches: 3. The CDR3 DNA is TGTGCCATCAGTGAGCGGGACAGAGATTCACCCCTCCACTTT. Amino acid sequence: CAISERDRDSPLHF.

V gene TRBV19 combines with J gene TRBJ1-2; 11 positions match TRBD1. The CDR3 sequence is 14 residues long. J gave up 7 bases and V 6 bases, and 7 bases lay outside the gene matches. The germline V gene encodes CDR1 LNHDA and CDR2 SQIVND (reference sequence). The CDR3 region has the DNA TGTGCCAGTAGCTGGGACAGGGGGAGCGGTGGCTACACCTTC. Translation: CASSWDRGSGGYTF.

The chain has TRBV28 and TRBJ1-2; 10 nucleotides agree with TRBD1. V lost 6 bases and J lost 2; bases outside the gene matches: 6. CDR1 MDHEN and CDR2 SYDVKM come from the germline V gene. The CDR3 totals 15 residues. CDR3 DNA sequence: TGTGCCAGCAGACGAGAGGGACAGGGGAACTATGGCTACACCTTC. Encoded protein: CASRREGQGNYGYTF.

V is TRBV6-1 and J is TRBJ2-4, with a weak D call TRBD2 (6 bases). With 2 bases removed from V and 0 bases from J, the gap between germline ends came to 17 bases. Germline CDR1 MNHNS, CDR2 SASEGT. CDR3 size: 18 residues. Here the CDR3 DNA reads TGTGCCAGCAGTGAATCGGGGGATACGGCGGTAGCCAAAAACATTCAGTACTTC. Translation gives CASSESGDTAVAKNIQYF.

The rearrangement joins TRBV28 to TRBJ1-1, with D tentatively TRBD1 (6 bases). V lost 7 bases to trimming and J lost 5 bases, with 20 bases between them. This CDR3 has 15 residues. The germline gives CDR1 MDHEN, CDR2 SYDVKM. The CDR3 sequence is CASTPQTGGLTEAFF. The CDR3 DNA sequence: TGTGCCAGCACCCCTCAAACGGGGGGCTTAACTGAAGCTTTCTTT.

The chain employs TRBV6-5 and TRBJ2-5; 10 nucleotides agree with TRBD2. The germline V gene has CDR1 MNHEY and CDR2 SVGAGI. This CDR3 region has 14 residues. V was clipped by 7 bases and J by 5 bases; unmatched bases: 7. DNA of the CDR3: TGTGCCAGCATAAGCGGGGGGGCTGGGGAGACCCAGTACTTC. Its translation: CASISGGAGETQYF.

The chain has TRBV7-9 and TRBJ2-1, with TRBD1 matching over 9 bases. Germline CDR1 reads SEHNR; CDR2 reads FQNEAQ (reference sequence). CDR3 length equals 14 residues. The V and J ends lost 4 bases and 6 bases, in that order; junction bases with no gene match: 4. The CDR3 DNA reads TGTGCCAGCAGCTCCGGGACAGGGATCAATGAGCAGTTCTTC. Translation: CASSSGTGINEQFF.

The chain employs TRBV28 and TRBJ1-1; D uncertain. V was shortened by 5 bases and J by 4 bases, with 11 bases between the two germline ends. Looked up from germline, CDR1 is MDHEN and CDR2 is SYDVKM. The CDR3 loop spans 13 amino acids. The CDR3 coding sequence is TGTGCCAGCAGTCCCGTGGGAGGCACTGAAGCTTTCTTT. Translating it yields CASSPVGGTEAFF.

The chain joins TRBV12-3 or TRBV12-4 to TRBJ2-5; perhaps TRBD2 as D (5 bases). Deletions cut 3 bases from V and 5 bases from J, with 10 bases between. The CDR3 length is 13 residues. CDR3: CASSFVGVETQYF. The CDR3 nucleotides are TGTGCCAGCAGTTTCGTCGGGGTGGAGACCCAGTACTTC.

The V gene is TRBV5-1, the J gene TRBJ2-7; 10 positions match TRBD1. The CDR3 is made up of 18 amino acids. Germline CDR1 reads SGHRS; CDR2 reads YFSETQ. The trim removed 0 bases at V and 5 bases at J, leaving 14 bases unmatched. CDR3 coding DNA: TGCGCCAGCAGCTTGGGGCCTCTGACCGGGACAGGGGAGCACGAGCAGTACTTC. Translation gives CASSLGPLTGTGEHEQYF.

The chain recombines TRBV6-1 with TRBJ2-5; 9 nucleotides line up with TRBD2. V was clipped by 2 bases and J by 5 bases; unmatched bases: 12. This CDR3 has 17 amino acids. Germline loops: CDR1 MNHNS, CDR2 SASEGT. This CDR3 is CASSEIGRGGPRETQYF. The CDR3 DNA reads TGTGCCAGCAGTGAAATAGGGCGGGGGGGCCCGAGGGAGACCCAGTACTTC.

The rearrangement links TRBV14 to TRBJ2-1, with 8 bases identical to TRBD2. Germline assignment: CDR1 SGHDN and CDR2 FVKESK. V shed 3 bases, J shed 3 bases, and the junction held 4 bases outside the gene matches. The CDR3 covers 15 residues. The CDR3 is CASSHLAGDYNEQFF. CDR3 nucleotides: TGTGCCAGCAGCCACCTAGCGGGTGACTACAATGAGCAGTTCTTC.

This chain joins TRBV7-2 and TRBJ2-2, with 13 nucleotides matching TRBD2. Germline assignment: CDR1 SGHTA and CDR2 FQGNSA. The CDR3 runs to 15 residues. V was pared by 2 bases and J by 6 bases, with 0 bases of the junction left unmatched. The CDR3 reads CASSLTSGGAGELFF. CDR3 coding DNA: TGTGCCAGCAGCTTAACTAGCGGGGGGGCCGGGGAGCTGTTTTTT.